A selection of T cell receptor beta chains follows, all from one sample in a study of blood T cell repertoires in COVID-19. Some clones are missing from TCRdb's copy, which holds only in-frame ones; the method was immunoSEQ multiplex PCR. The sample includes 150,000 to 200,000 clones, 84% of them seen just once. The sequenced material came from peripheral blood. The receptors were sampled from a woman in her 70s with COVID-19, enrolled during active disease. The CDR3 runs from the conserved cysteine through the conserved F or W. D genes are given only for firm matches. Only part of the rows carry a size: once, few, many, or a class if the clone is expanded.

NA	TRBV4-1	13	NA	TRBJ1-1	CASSPGVATEAFF	TGCGCCAGCAGCCCCGGGGTGGCCACTGAAGCTTTCTTT
NA	TRBV7-2	12	NA	TRBJ2-5	CASSLARETQYF	TGTGCCAGCAGCCTCGCCCGGGAGACCCAGTACTTC
NA	TRBV18	16	once	TRBJ1-4	CASSPSRGSGNEKLFF	TGTGCCAGCTCACCGAGCAGGGGTTCCGGTAATGAAAAACTGTTTTTT
TRBD1	TRBV5-6	16	NA	TRBJ2-3	CASSFFPGQGTDTQYF	TGTGCCAGCAGCTTCTTTCCGGGACAGGGCACAGATACGCAGTATTTT
TRBD1	TRBV10-3	15	NA	TRBJ1-1	CAISNVGQGGAEAFF	TGTGCCATCAGTAATGTAGGACAGGGGGGGGCTGAAGCTTTCTTT
NA	TRBV29-1	15	NA	TRBJ2-3	CSSRPTGLGTDTQYF	TGCAGCTCAAGACCGACAGGCTTAGGCACAGATACGCAGTATTTT
TRBD1	TRBV11-2	16	NA	TRBJ1-4	CASSLEGRGRKEKLFF	TGTGCCAGCAGCTTAGAAGGAAGGGGGCGCAAAGAAAAACTGTTTTTT
NA	TRBV4-2	15	NA	TRBJ1-2	CASSQDPRGNYGYTF	TGTGCCAGCAGCCAAGACCCCAGGGGAAACTATGGCTACACCTTC
NA	TRBV6-5	11	NA	TRBJ2-1	CASTSLYEQFF	TGTGCCAGCACTAGCTTGTATGAGCAGTTCTTC
TRBD2	TRBV4-2	18	few	TRBJ2-3	CASSRRLAGDVSTDTQYF	TGTGCCAGCAGCCGGAGACTAGCGGGGGATGTAAGCACAGATACGCAGTATTTT
NA	TRBV6-1	16	NA	TRBJ1-1	CASSEQGHLLNTEAFF	TGTGCCAGCAGTGAACAGGGACACCTCCTGAACACTGAAGCTTTCTTT
NA	TRBV15	14	NA	TRBJ1-1	CATSRVSGDTEAFF	TGTGCCACCAGCAGAGTTTCGGGGGACACTGAAGCTTTCTTT
NA	TRBV11-3	17	NA	TRBJ2-3	CASSPGRRGRNTDTQYF	TGTGCCAGCAGCCCAGGCCGGAGGGGAAGGAACACAGATACGCAGTATTTT
NA	TRBV3-1/TRBV3-2	11	once	TRBJ1-2	CASSHIYGYTF	TGTGCCAGCAGCCACATCTATGGCTACACCTTC
TRBD2	TRBV11-2	15	NA	TRBJ2-5	CASSLGTREVETQYF	TGTGCCAGCAGCTTAGGGACTAGAGAGGTCGAGACCCAGTACTTC
TRBD1	TRBV18	16	few	TRBJ1-1	CASKPGQGLEATEAFF	TGTGCCAGCAAGCCGGGACAGGGTCTTGAGGCCACTGAAGCTTTCTTT
TRBD1	TRBV7-6	15	few	TRBJ1-6	CASSATGGADSPLHF	TGTGCCAGCAGCGCGACAGGGGGCGCGGATTCACCCCTCCACTTT
NA	TRBV18	13	NA	TRBJ1-2	CASSPGQGRGYTF	TGTGCCAGCTCACCAGGGCAGGGGCGAGGCTACACCTTC
TRBD2	TRBV28	17	NA	TRBJ2-7	CASRGTSGRAVPYEQYF	TGTGCCAGCAGGGGGACTAGCGGGAGGGCCGTCCCCTACGAGCAGTACTTC
NA	TRBV5-6	18	NA	TRBJ2-3	CASSFPGTPLRGIDTQYF	TGTGCCAGCAGCTTTCCCGGGACACCGCTTAGGGGGATCGATACGCAGTATTTT
TRBD2	TRBV19	17	NA	TRBJ2-1	CASSRGLAGFSYNEQFF	TGTGCCAGTAGTAGGGGACTAGCGGGTTTTTCATACAATGAGCAGTTCTTC
NA	TRBV6-6	12	NA	TRBJ1-3	CASSLEGLTIYF	TGTGCCAGCAGTCTAGAGGGTTTAACCATATATTTT
NA	TRBV4-1	13	NA	TRBJ1-4	CASSQQRDEKLFF	TGCGCCAGCAGCCAACAGCGGGATGAAAAACTGTTTTTT
NA	TRBV7-8	14	NA	TRBJ2-7	CASSLASLGHEQYF	TGTGCCAGCAGCTTAGCCAGTCTGGGCCACGAGCAGTACTTC
NA	TRBV11-1	14	once	TRBJ2-3	CASSPRGITDTQYF	TGTGCCAGCAGCCCCCGGGGAATCACAGATACGCAGTATTTT
TRBD1	TRBV5-4	16	NA	TRBJ1-6	CASSSGQGQYNSPLHF	TGTGCCAGCAGCTCGGGACAGGGCCAATATAATTCACCCCTCCACTTT
TRBD2	TRBV28	15	NA	TRBJ2-1	CASSPGLGGLNEQFF	TGTGCCAGCAGCCCGGGACTAGGGGGGTTAAATGAGCAGTTCTTC
NA	TRBV5-1	15	NA	TRBJ1-4	CASSLDSSTNEKLFF	TGCGCCAGCAGCTTAGACAGCTCAACTAATGAAAAACTGTTTTTT
NA	TRBV5-1	13	NA	TRBJ1-1	CASSSAVPDEAFF	TGCGCCAGCAGCTCGGCGGTCCCGGATGAAGCTTTCTTT
NA	TRBV7-7	13	few	TRBJ1-1	CASSFSVGTEAFF	TGTGCCAGCAGCTTTAGCGTCGGCACTGAAGCTTTCTTT
TRBD1	TRBV5-1	14	NA	TRBJ2-2	CASRDRGYTGELFF	TGCGCCAGCAGGGACAGGGGGTACACCGGGGAGCTGTTTTTT
TRBD1	TRBV5-5	17	NA	TRBJ2-1	CASSHRPGQGVGNEQFF	TGTGCCAGCAGCCATCGGCCCGGACAGGGAGTAGGTAATGAGCAGTTCTTC
TRBD2	TRBV5-6	13	NA	TRBJ2-3	CASSLVTSGGPYF	TGTGCCAGCAGCTTGGTGACCAGCGGGGGGCCGTATTTT
TRBD1	TRBV5-1	12	once	TRBJ1-1	CASSPEGQGAFF	TGCGCCAGCAGCCCCGAAGGACAGGGAGCTTTCTTT
NA	TRBV6-1	15	NA	TRBJ1-5	CASSEPSDSNQPQHF	TGTGCCAGCAGTGAGCCCAGTGATAGCAATCAGCCCCAGCATTTT
NA	TRBV3-1/TRBV3-2	15	NA	TRBJ1-6	CASSQAGQGNSPLHF	TGTGCCAGCAGCCAAGCTGGGCAGGGAAATTCACCCCTCCACTTT
TRBD1	TRBV19	14	NA	TRBJ1-2	CASTLGTGIGGYTF	TGTGCCAGTACCTTGGGGACAGGGATTGGTGGCTACACCTTC
NA	TRBV4-1	14	NA	TRBJ1-6	CASSQGTLNSPLHF	TGCGCCAGCAGCCAAGGGACACTCAATTCACCCCTCCACTTT
NA	TRBV2	12	NA	TRBJ1-5	CASSDGGKAQHF	TGTGCCAGCAGTGATGGGGGCAAAGCCCAGCATTTT
NA	TRBV5-3	14	many	TRBJ1-1	CARSPRAGLTEAFF	TGTGCCAGAAGCCCCCGGGCAGGGCTCACTGAAGCTTTCTTT
NA	TRBV28	14	NA	TRBJ2-1	CASSTRLVYNEQFF	TGTGCCAGCAGTACCCGACTGGTCTACAATGAGCAGTTCTTC
TRBD2	TRBV3-1/TRBV3-2	15	NA	TRBJ2-1	CASSPTGLAGNEQFF	TGTGCCAGCAGTCCGACGGGACTAGCGGGCAATGAGCAGTTCTTC
TRBD2	TRBV6-2/TRBV6-3	20	NA	TRBJ2-6	CASSFTPGTSGRAEANVLTF	TGTGCCAGCAGTTTTACCCCCGGGACTAGCGGGAGGGCGGAGGCCAACGTCCTGACTTTC
NA	TRBV18	14	NA	TRBJ1-4	CASSPSRGEEKLFF	TGTGCCAGCTCACCCTCAAGGGGTGAAGAAAAACTGTTTTTT
NA	TRBV2	12	NA	TRBJ1-2	CASSEDSYGYTF	TGTGCCAGCAGTGAAGACAGCTATGGCTACACCTTC